Included here is one T cell receptor beta chain sequence, with context. Generated by immunoSEQ multiplex PCR, the TCRdb table keeps only in-frame clones and is missing some. The repertoire holds over 250,000 clones, with 88% as singletons. The data derive from a study of blood T cell repertoires in COVID-19. This sequence was found in a woman aged 70 to 79 with COVID-19, enrolled during active disease. The sample taken for sequencing was peripheral blood.

This CDR3 reads CASRQGQTNTGELFF. CDR3 in DNA: TGTGCCAGCAGACAAGGACAAACGAACACCGGGGAGCTGTTTTTT. This chain uses TRBV9 with TRBJ2-2; a weak D match, TRBD1 (5 bases). The CDR3 is 15 residues long. Germline values: CDR1 SGDLS, CDR2 YYNGEE. The V end lost 5 bases, the J end lost 0 bases, and 11 bases lay between the germline ends.